This T cell receptor (beta chain) comes out of a study of blood T cell repertoires in COVID-19 (TCRdb year 2020). With regard to the full study: ImmuneRACE Cohort 3 recovered participants were defined by two consecutive negative NP/OP PCR tests, healthcare professional clearance, or symptom resolution. The material from the prospective study consisted of cDNA or gDNA derived from T cells, B-cell-depleted T cells, or PBMCs. HLA class I and class II types, where available, came from metadata supplied by the sample provider rather than from assay-based typing. The dataset comprised deeply sampled blood TCRbeta repertoires from subjects exposed to, actively infected with, or recovered from COVID-19. The samples were drawn from two sources: the first 160 participants of the ongoing ImmuneRACE study, and 1,200 or so subjects contributed by 6 global collaborators. Nearly every sample came with metadata listing a de-identified subject ID, COVID-19 status, age in years and sex. The repertoires were released in a freely available public database meant as a resource for research on the immune response to SARS-CoV-2. The collaborator samples originated in the United States, Italy and Spain and spanned the acute and convalescent phases of COVID-19.

Measured from the cysteine to the phenylalanine, the CDR3 is 14 residues long. This entry keeps only the CDR3 DNA: 42 bases, framed from base 1. CDR1 and CDR2 are read off the germline V gene as SGHVS and FQNEAQ. Trimming takes 1 base off V and 7 bases off J; junction bases not matched to a gene: 5. On this clone: Its antigen specificity is not known. Base qualities are missing; no much larger clone stands one base away.

On the study overall, not on this receptor specifically: Clinical and demographic metadata were provided uncurated, with the amount varying by source and participant.

Participants in the prospective study were enrolled through a virtual design, were aged about 18 to 90 years, and lived in roughly 25 United States geographic areas. In the prospective study, participants were assigned to cohorts based on the clinical history participants reported in a screening survey and a study questionnaire. In the prospective study, mobile phlebotomists collected whole blood, serum and a nasopharyngeal or oropharyngeal swab from each participant. Over an approximately 2-month period, participants in the prospective study had the option of providing additional blood draws and questionnaires. Before DNA extraction, prospective study blood samples were shipped either frozen or at room temperature. The immunoSEQ Assay, a bias-controlled multiplex PCR, was used to amplify TCRbeta CDR3 regions from genomic DNA. The paper's processing steps were these. The number of nucleated cells in each sample was estimated by amplification of reference gene primers within the assay. Sequence reads were collapsed and filtered to measure the absolute abundance of every unique TCRbeta CDR3 rearrangement. For each sample, productive Simpson clonality was calculated as the square root of Simpson's diversity index across productive rearrangements. In TCRdb, the immuneACCESS table is reduced to in-frame sequences with V and J assigned. These tables do not hold every clone; where another copy was compared, an unresolved V gene accounts for under half, and the others remain unexplained. V, J and clone size reflect that table, while D and trimming were determined from the DNA. The sample contains around 300,000 clones, around 90% of them found a single time. The ten largest account for 2% to 2.5% of the sample.

The chain is assembled from TRBV7-8 and TRBJ1-1, and TRBD1 aligns with 8 junction nucleotides. The specimen sequenced was PBMCs or T cells enriched from blood (not recorded which). The clonotype originates from a woman aged 55-75 years in a cohort exposed to, infected with or recovered from COVID-19 (not recorded which). The DNA reads as follows: TGTGCCAGCAGCTTAGAGCAGGGGGCGGATGAAGCTTTCTTT. This codes for CASSLEQGADEAFF. The entire variable domain, with the stretches around the CDR3 drawn from the reference TRBV7-8 and TRBJ1-1 proteins, is GAGVSQSPRYKVAKRGQDVALRCDPISGHVSLFWYQQALGQGPEFLTYFQNEAQLDKSGLPSDRFFAERPEGSVSTLKIQRTQQEDSAVYLCASSLEQGADEAFFGQGTRLTVV.